The 25 T cell receptor beta chains presented below share a single source sample, sequenced in a study of T-cell memory formation after mild COVID-19. TCRdb independently ran MiXCR on the 5' RACE reads; one entry per CDR3 protein. The sample includes about 160,000 distinct CDR3 sequences, around a third of them seen just once. Sequencing was done on a sample of PBMCs or a T cell subset sorted from them (not recorded which). The receptors shown here come from an adult woman who had mild COVID-19 (a few samples of this study predate the infection). Cell type and time point are not known.

The chain has TRBV27 and TRBJ2-3; TRBD1 matches 9 bases. Germline V gives CDR1 MNHEY, CDR2 SMNVEV (reference sequence). V shed 4 bases, J shed 6 bases, and the junction held 14 bases outside the gene matches. CDR3 length: 17 residues. The CDR3, as DNA: TGTGCCAGCAGTTGGGGACCGGGACAGGGACCCTCCGATACGCAGTATTTT. It is translated as CASSWGPGQGPSDTQYF.

The rearrangement joins TRBV7-8 to TRBJ2-7; 7 nucleotides line up with TRBD1. Germline assignment: CDR1 SGHVS and CDR2 FQNEAQ. The CDR3 loop spans 15 amino acids. Trimming at V came to 4 bases and at J to 1 base, leaving 7 bases not matched to a gene. CDR3 region: CASSSHRGPSYEQYF. CDR3 nucleotide sequence: TGTGCCAGCAGCTCTCACAGGGGCCCATCCTACGAGCAGTACTTC.

The rearrangement joins TRBV24-1 to TRBJ1-5, with D tentatively TRBD1 (6 bases). The germline V and J ends were trimmed by 12 bases and 3 bases, with 11 bases remaining between them. CDR1 KGHDR and CDR2 SFDVKD come from the germline V gene. The CDR3 length is 12 residues. The chain's CDR3 is CALGQPNQPQHF. In nucleotides, the CDR3 is TGTGCCCTTGGACAGCCCAATCAGCCCCAGCATTTT.

The gene calls are TRBV3-1 and TRBJ1-1, with 7 bases lining up with TRBD1. This CDR3 is 16 amino acids long. V dropped 4 bases and J dropped 3; count of bases not matched to a gene: 11. Per the germline V gene, CDR1 is LGHDT and CDR2 is YNNKEL (reference sequence). The CDR3 nucleotides are TGTGCCAGCAGCCTCGGGGGAGGGGGCCGGTACACTGAAGCTTTCTTT. Translating it yields CASSLGGGGRYTEAFF.

The chain recombines TRBV10-3 with TRBJ1-1, with D possibly matching TRBD1 (5 bases). The length of the CDR3 is 14 residues. Germline V gene sequence: CDR1 ENHRY, CDR2 SYGVKD. V lost 0 bases and J 6 bases, leaving 11 bases between the germline ends. DNA of the CDR3: TGTGCCATCAGTGAGTCGAGTGGGGGACCTGAAGCTTTCTTT. Protein product: CAISESSGGPEAFF.

This clonotype has a handful of counts. This sequence joins TRBV12-3 or TRBV12-4 and TRBJ2-5; 12 bases align to TRBD2. The CDR3 loop spans 15 amino acids. V dropped 3 bases and J dropped 6; count of bases not matched to a gene: 5. The CDR3 reads CASSFSSGRAKTQYF. Here the CDR3 DNA reads TGTGCCAGCAGTTTTTCTAGCGGGAGGGCCAAGACCCAGTACTTC.

V is TRBV7-9 and J is TRBJ2-7; 8 bases fit TRBD2. The CDR3 is 14 residues long. Germline CDR1 and CDR2: SEHNR and FQNEAQ (reference sequence). V lost 2 bases to trimming and J lost 7 bases; unmatched junction nucleotides: 7. CDR3 loop: CASSLPGGVREQYF. The CDR3 coding sequence is TGTGCCAGCAGCTTACCGGGAGGGGTACGAGAGCAGTACTTC.

This clonotype turned up a few times. The J gene is TRBJ2-2, the V gene TRBV7-9; D is possibly TRBD1 (6 bases). The CDR3 has 13 amino acids. Germline lookup yields CDR1 SEHNR and CDR2 FQNEAQ (reference sequence). V was pared by 10 bases and J by 0 bases, with 9 bases between. CDR3 sequence: CATQGSNTGELFF. The CDR3 nucleotides read TGTGCCACACAGGGTTCGAACACCGGGGAGCTGTTTTTT.

This clonotype appeared a few times. The rearrangement uses TRBV6-4 and TRBJ2-1; the D gene could be TRBD1 or TRBD2 (7 bases each). CDR1 is MRHNA and CDR2 is SNTAGT in the germline V gene. V gave up 4 bases and J gave up 7 bases, with 11 bases separating them. This CDR3 has 13 residues. The CDR3 reads CASSVQGGNEQFF. The CDR3 bases are TGTGCCAGCAGTGTGCAGGGGGGGAATGAGCAGTTCTTC.

The J gene is TRBJ2-2, the V gene TRBV5-1; D might be TRBD1 or TRBD2, each matching 5 bases. The CDR3 runs to 17 residues. Germline CDR1 and CDR2: SGHRS and YFSETQ. The V end was cut by 0 bases, the J end by 0 bases, with 12 bases between. DNA for the CDR3: TGCGCCAGCAGCTTGGTGGGGACGACAGCGAACACCGGGGAGCTGTTTTTT. Its protein is CASSLVGTTANTGELFF.

Only a few counts were recorded for this clonotype. V and J are TRBV4-3 and TRBJ2-3; 11 positions match TRBD2. Losses at the gene ends were 0 bases for V and 2 bases for J; bases not matched to a gene: 4. Germline V gene sequence: CDR1 LGHNA, CDR2 YSLEER. The CDR3 length is 17 residues. Written as DNA, the CDR3 is TGCGCCAGCAGCCAAGAAATAGCGGGAGGGTCCACAGATACGCAGTATTTT. Its translation: CASSQEIAGGSTDTQYF.

This clonotype was seen a few times. The chain carries TRBV12-3 or TRBV12-4 and TRBJ2-3; TRBD2 matches at 12 bases. CDR3 length equals 15 residues. Trimming at V came to 5 bases and at J to 6 bases, leaving 6 bases not matched to a gene. In DNA form, the CDR3 reads TGTGCCAGCAGTCCTAGCGGGGGGGCTGCGGATACGCAGTATTTT. Amino acid sequence: CASSPSGGAADTQYF.

This clonotype was counted between two and nine times. The rearrangement links TRBV7-9 to TRBJ1-4; D uncertain. The V gene's germline CDR1 is SEHNR and CDR2 FQNEAQ (reference sequence). This CDR3 is 14 amino acids long. The V gene lost 3 bases and the J gene lost 4 bases, with 9 bases spanning the gap. Written as DNA, the CDR3 is TGTGCCAGCAGCTTTAGCCAAGTTAATGAAAAACTGTTTTTT. Residues: CASSFSQVNEKLFF.

CDR3 amino acids: CASSSPSKGRTQYF. CDR3 DNA sequence: TGTGCCAGCAGTTCCCCTTCAAAAGGTCGGACCCAGTACTTC. The V call is TRBV12-3 or TRBV12-4, the J call TRBJ2-5, with D unclear. Trimming took 4 bases from V and 7 from J, leaving 16 bases between them. The CDR3 is 14 amino acids.

The genes are TRBV24-1 and TRBJ1-2, with 7 bases that match TRBD1. CDR3 length equals 15 residues. From germline, CDR1 is KGHDR and CDR2 SFDVKD. J was trimmed by 2 bases and V by 3 bases; bases with no gene match: 5. CDR3 bases: TGTGCCACCAGTGATAACCAACAGGGGAACTATGGCTACACCTTC. This sequence encodes CATSDNQQGNYGYTF.

The chain is built from TRBV12-3 or TRBV12-4 and TRBJ1-3; possible D gene TRBD1, 5 bases. The CDR3 sequence is 15 residues long. Trimming cost V 6 bases and J 0 bases, with 12 bases left between them. In DNA, the CDR3 is TGTGCCAGCAGAAAGGGACGGTTCTCTGGAAACACCATATATTTT. Protein: CASRKGRFSGNTIYF.

This clonotype was counted only a few times. The chain uses TRBV4-2 and TRBJ2-1, with a tentative D call TRBD2 (7 bases). The V end lost 0 bases, the J end lost 2 bases, and 11 bases lay between the germline ends. Looked up from germline, CDR1 is LGHNA and CDR2 is YNFKEQ. The CDR3 covers 16 residues. This chain's CDR3 is CASSQDRGGPYNEQFF. In DNA, the CDR3 is TGTGCCAGCAGCCAAGATCGCGGGGGCCCCTACAATGAGCAGTTCTTC.

The chain employs TRBV5-1 and TRBJ1-5; TRBD1 matches at 7 bases. CDR3 size: 18 residues. The ends lost 0 bases at V and 5 bases at J; junction bases unmatched: 14. CDR1 is SGHRS, CDR2 YFSETQ, per germline. CDR3 in amino acids: CASSLAYLAGQDYQPQHF. As DNA, the CDR3 is TGCGCCAGCAGCTTGGCGTACTTGGCTGGACAGGACTATCAGCCCCAGCATTTT.

The V gene is TRBV10-3, the J gene TRBJ2-7; D assignment may be TRBD1 or TRBD2 (5 bases each). V lost 2 bases and J 3 bases, leaving 14 bases between the germline ends. Germline V lookup: CDR1 ENHRY, CDR2 SYGVKD. This CDR3 is 15 amino acids long. CDR3 bases: TGTGCCATCAGTGAGCGGGGACGCTTCGACTACGAGCAGTACTTC. This translates into CAISERGRFDYEQYF.

The chain joins TRBV7-8 to TRBJ1-5, with D unclear. The length of the CDR3 is 13 residues. Trimming removed 5 bases from V and 7 bases from J, with 12 bases in between. Germline values: CDR1 SGHVS, CDR2 FQNEAQ. The CDR3 sequence: CASSQEKWQPQHF. CDR3 sequence (DNA): TGTGCCAGCAGCCAGGAGAAGTGGCAGCCCCAGCATTTT.

The gene calls are TRBV12-3 or TRBV12-4 and TRBJ1-2; D is uncertain. Between the trimmed V and J ends, which lost 5 bases and 6 bases, there was a span of 13 bases. There are 13 residues in the CDR3. Written as DNA, the CDR3 is TGTGCCAGCAGTCCTCTTCGAATCGATGGCTACACCTTC. Translated, it gives CASSPLRIDGYTF.

The chain uses TRBV4-2 and TRBJ1-4, with TRBD1 identical over 10 bases. Unmatched junction bases numbered 0, after V lost 3 bases and J lost 8 bases. The CDR3 consists of 13 residues. Germline CDR1 is LGHNA and CDR2 is YNFKEQ. CDR3 residues: CASSQGQGEKLFF. The CDR3 DNA sequence: TGTGCCAGCAGCCAGGGACAGGGGGAAAAACTGTTTTTT.

The chain couples TRBV5-1 to TRBJ1-4, with unresolved D. Germline lookup yields CDR1 SGHRS and CDR2 YFSETQ. Trimming removed 4 bases from V and 0 bases from J, with 10 bases in between. CDR3 length equals 15 residues. For the CDR3, the DNA is TGCGCCAGCAGCCCCCGCACATCAACTAATGAAAAACTGTTTTTT. Translated, it gives CASSPRTSTNEKLFF.

This clonotype was detected only a few times. The chain combines TRBV6-5 with TRBJ2-5, with TRBD2 identical over 8 bases. The germline V gene encodes CDR1 MNHEY and CDR2 SVGAGI. The CDR3 runs to 17 residues. V trimming: 2 bases; J trimming: 2 bases; junction bases outside the gene matches: 10. CDR3 amino acids: CASSYAGLAGGQETQYF. The CDR3 region has the DNA TGTGCCAGCAGTTACGCCGGACTCGCGGGAGGACAAGAGACCCAGTACTTC.

The V and J genes are TRBV27 and TRBJ1-2, with 7 positions matching TRBD1. CDR1 is MNHEY, CDR2 SMNVEV, per germline (reference sequence). This CDR3 contains 14 residues. Germline trimming cut 0 bases from V and 3 bases from J; bases unmatched to any gene: 1. CDR3 DNA: TGTGCCAGCAGTTTATCGGGACAGTACTATGGCTACACCTTC. Protein product: CASSLSGQYYGYTF.